Sequencing of this T cell receptor (beta chain) was carried out in a study of blood T cell repertoires in COVID-19. Study background: Collection of acute and convalescent COVID-19 samples took place in the United States, Italy and Spain. Sample material is recorded as cDNA or gDNA derived from T cells, B-cell-depleted T cells, or PBMCs.

Source study methods: Estimation of nucleated cell counts was performed using reference gene primer amplification. The data were produced by immunoSEQ multiplex PCR, yet TCRdb's version contains in-frame clones alone and is incomplete. That table gives V, J and clone size, and the DNA gave D and trimming. The repertoire consists of more than 95,000 clones, with approximately 84% occurring once and the leading ten covering around a quarter. Looked up from germline, CDR1 is LGHNT and CDR2 is FRNRAP. This CDR3 comprises 15 residues. V lost 5 bases and J lost 6; bases outside the gene matches: 8. The sample comprised peripheral blood. This TCR was sampled from a man aged 55 to 70 with acute or convalescent COVID-19. This chain joins TRBV12-5 and TRBJ1-5; 9 bases are shared with TRBD1. CDR3 in DNA: TGTGCTAGTGGTGTAACAGGGGGCTCTAGTCAGCCCCAGCATTTT. Its protein product is CASGVTGGSSQPQHF.